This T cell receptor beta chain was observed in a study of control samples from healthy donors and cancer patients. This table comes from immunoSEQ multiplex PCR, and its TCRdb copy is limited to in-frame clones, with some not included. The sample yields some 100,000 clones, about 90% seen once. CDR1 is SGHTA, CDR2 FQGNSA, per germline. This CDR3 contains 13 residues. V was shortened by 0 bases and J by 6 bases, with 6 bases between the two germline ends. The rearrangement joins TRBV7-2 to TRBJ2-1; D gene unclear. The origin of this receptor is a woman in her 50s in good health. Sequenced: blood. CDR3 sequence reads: CASSLAFSNEQFF. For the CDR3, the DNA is TGTGCCAGCAGCTTAGCGTTTTCCAATGAGCAGTTCTTC.